This TCR beta chain is from a study of blood T cell repertoires in COVID-19. Study summary: Acute-phase and convalescent COVID-19 samples originated in the United States, Italy and Spain. PBMCs, B-cell-depleted T cells, or T cells provided the cDNA or gDNA that made up the material.

The germline V gene has CDR1 SGHRS and CDR2 YFSETQ. V was pared by 5 bases and J by 1 base, with 6 bases of the junction left unmatched. The CDR3 has 15 amino acids. Generated by immunoSEQ multiplex PCR, the TCRdb table keeps only in-frame clones and is missing some. The sample lists some 160,000 clones, just under 85% occurring once. In Seattle, patients joined the study during active infection and were tracked longitudinally. The chain couples TRBV5-1 to TRBJ1-3; 7 nucleotides agree with TRBD1. The TCR comes from a woman older than 75 with COVID-19, enrolled during active disease. Material: peripheral blood. The CDR3 nucleotides read TGCGCCAGCAGTGGTGACAGGGTTTCTGGAAACACCATATATTTT. Protein: CASSGDRVSGNTIYF.